These 3 T cell receptor beta chains were all obtained from the same sample, sequenced in a study of T cells after yellow fever vaccination. TCRdb called the 5' RACE reads again in MiXCR, with one record for every CDR3 protein. This table has 230,000 or so distinct CDR3 sequences, roughly 3.5% appearing once. Sequenced here: PBMCs, sampled 15 days after the yellow fever booster vaccination. These receptors were taken from a man aged 18 to 29 who received the YFV17D yellow fever vaccine.

In its sample, this clonotype was seen many times. The V and J genes are TRBV5-1 and TRBJ2-5; 7 bases are shared with TRBD1. Germline trimming cut 5 bases from V and 4 bases from J; bases unmatched to any gene: 5. The CDR3 is 13 residues long. The germline gives CDR1 SGHRS, CDR2 YFSETQ. The CDR3: CASSQGVRETQYF. The CDR3 DNA is TGCGCCAGCAGTCAGGGGGTTCGAGAGACCCAGTACTTC.

There are many counts of this clonotype. The gene calls are TRBV10-3 and TRBJ1-4; perhaps TRBD1 as D (6 bases). CDR1 is ENHRY, CDR2 SYGVKD, per germline. The CDR3 covers 13 residues. The germline V and J ends were trimmed by 3 bases and 5 bases, with 7 bases remaining between them. In DNA, the CDR3 is TGTGCCATCAGTGAAGGGGGAAATGAAAAACTGTTTTTT. It encodes CAISEGGNEKLFF.

This clonotype was seen ten or more times. The chain has TRBV15 and TRBJ2-1; D might be TRBD1 or TRBD2, each matching 5 bases. This CDR3 is 17 amino acids long. Trimming removed 4 bases from V and 4 bases from J, with 20 bases in between. From germline, CDR1 is LNHNV and CDR2 YYDKDF (reference sequence). CDR3 sequence reads: CATSNSNLGTDYNEQFF. CDR3 sequence (DNA): TGTGCCACCAGCAATAGTAACCTCGGGACGGATTACAATGAGCAGTTCTTC. The variable domain in full, with the rest retrieved from reference TRBV15 and TRBJ2-1, is DAMVIQNPRYQVTQFGKPVTLSCSQTLNHNVMYWYQQKSSQAPKLLFHYYDKDFNNEADTPDNFQSRRPNTSFCFLDIRSPGLGDTAMYLCATSNSNLGTDYNEQFFGPGTRLTVL.